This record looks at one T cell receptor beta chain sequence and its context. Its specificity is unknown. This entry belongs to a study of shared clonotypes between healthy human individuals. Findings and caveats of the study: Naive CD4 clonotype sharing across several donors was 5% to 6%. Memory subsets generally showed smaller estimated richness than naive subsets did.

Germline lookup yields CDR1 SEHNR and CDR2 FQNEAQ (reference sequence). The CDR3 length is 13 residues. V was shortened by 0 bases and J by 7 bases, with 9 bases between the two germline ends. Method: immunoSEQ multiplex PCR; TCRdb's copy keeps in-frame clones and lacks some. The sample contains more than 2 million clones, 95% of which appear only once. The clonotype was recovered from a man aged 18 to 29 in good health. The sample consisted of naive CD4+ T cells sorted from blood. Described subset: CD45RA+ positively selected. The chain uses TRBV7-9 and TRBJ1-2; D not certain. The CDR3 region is CASSLAGYGGYTF. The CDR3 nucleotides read TGTGCCAGCAGCTTAGCTGGGTACGGTGGCTACACCTTC.